Listed below are T cell receptor beta chains from one sample, sequenced in a study of T cells in Graves' hyperthyroidism and ophthalmopathy. TCRdb reprocessed the multiplex PCR reads with MiXCR, giving one entry per CDR3 protein. This table holds around 600,000 distinct CDR3 sequences, about 14% found once. Sequencing was carried out using blood. Receptors were obtained from a woman aged 45-59 years with Graves' ophthalmopathy. Each CDR3 is given with its conserved first and last residue.

v_call,j_call,cdr3_aa
TRBV27,TRBJ2-7,CASSFHGKRSYEQYF
TRBV28,TRBJ2-5,CASSLVTSGETQYF
TRBV6-2/TRBV6-3,TRBJ2-1,CASSYSSGKTYNEQFF
TRBV6-2/TRBV6-3,TRBJ2-2,CASSYILGRIGELFF
TRBV9,TRBJ2-7,CASSSSGLAGPSVAYEQYF
TRBV4-3,TRBJ2-7,CASSQDPGTSLNEQYF
TRBV28,TRBJ1-5,CASRGNQPQHF
TRBV7-9,TRBJ1-4,CASSFMSTNEKLFF
TRBV5-6,TRBJ1-1,CASSFSPDRATEAFF
TRBV11-2,TRBJ1-3,CASSARTSVSGNTIYF
TRBV29-1,TRBJ2-1,CSVVSLAGYNEQFF
TRBV7-2,TRBJ2-7,CASSPRTGGFEQYF
TRBV12-3/TRBV12-4,TRBJ2-7,CASSLGQGAVEQYF
TRBV4-1,TRBJ2-1,CASSQAEPWASGRYYEQFF
TRBV4-1,TRBJ2-2,CASSQEGATGWTGELFF
TRBV28,TRBJ2-1,CASSLFPSGHLYNEQFF
TRBV5-6,TRBJ2-1,CASSLVGGSYGEQFF
TRBV6-1,TRBJ1-5,CASSVGVGNQPQHF
TRBV7-2,TRBJ1-2,CASTLPGSNYGYTF
TRBV19,TRBJ1-2,CASSIDGRGHYGYTF
TRBV5-1,TRBJ2-1,CASSFSRDSQSQSEQFF
TRBV9,TRBJ2-3,CASSVKAGGLGTQYF